These T cell receptor beta chains were read from a single sample in a study of blood T cell repertoires in COVID-19. The repertoire was sequenced with immunoSEQ multiplex PCR; TCRdb's copy has only in-frame clones and lacks some. This repertoire shows 150,000 or so clones, roughly 76% found once; its top ten account for around 9.5%. Sequencing used peripheral blood. Receptors were obtained from a woman aged 50 to 60 with active or convalescent COVID-19. Both conserved end residues are part of each CDR3. A D gene is named only where the DNA matches it firmly. Clone size is not always given. Where it is, it says once, few, many or a class for expanded clones.

DNA	CDR3	size	D	V	J
TGTGCCACCAGTGATTTCGCAGGGGGCAATGAGCAGTTCTTC	CATSDFAGGNEQFF	.	TRBD1	TRBV24-1	TRBJ2-1
TGTGCCAGCAGTCCTAACGGGGGGCCGACGGAGACCCAGTACTTC	CASSPNGGPTETQYF	.	.	TRBV7-9	TRBJ2-5
TGTGCCAGCACCCCAGGGGGCGGACTACCAGATACGCAGTATTTT	CASTPGGGLPDTQYF	.	TRBD1	TRBV6-5	TRBJ2-3
TGTGCCAGCCGGGACTCTGGGGTCAATGAGCAGTTCTTC	CASRDSGVNEQFF	once	.	TRBV3-1/TRBV3-2	TRBJ2-1
TGTGCCAGCAGCGTAGAGGACAGGGCGGTGGGGGAGACCCAGTACTTC	CASSVEDRAVGETQYF	.	TRBD1	TRBV9	TRBJ2-5
TGTGCCAGCAGCCTATTGGCGATTAGCGGAGACACCGGGGAGCTGTTTTTT	CASSLLAISGDTGELFF	.	.	TRBV4-2	TRBJ2-2
TGCGCCAGCAGCTTGCTCAATGAGCAGTTCTTC	CASSLLNEQFF	few	.	TRBV5-1	TRBJ2-1
TGCAGTGCTACAAACACTGAAGCTTTCTTT	CSATNTEAFF	.	.	TRBV20-1	TRBJ1-1
TGCGCCAGCAGCTTGGCGGGAAACCCCAATCAGCCCCAGCATTTT	CASSLAGNPNQPQHF	.	.	TRBV5-1	TRBJ1-5
TGCGCCAGCAGCCAAGATCTCCAGGGGGCTAGCGGGAGGATGTATGAGCAGTTCTTC	CASSQDLQGASGRMYEQFF	.	TRBD2	TRBV4-3	TRBJ2-1
TGCGCCAGCAGCCAGTCCTGGACTAGCGGACCCATGAGTGAGCAGTTCTTC	CASSQSWTSGPMSEQFF	.	TRBD2	TRBV4-1	TRBJ2-1
TGTGCCAGCAGCTTAGGGACACCATACGAGCAGTACTTC	CASSLGTPYEQYF	.	.	TRBV7-3	TRBJ2-7
TGTGCCAGCAGCTCCTTGACTAGCGGAGTCTACAATGAGCAGTTCTTC	CASSSLTSGVYNEQFF	few	TRBD2	TRBV7-8	TRBJ2-1
TGTGCCAGCAGCTTACGGGAGCGGACCTACGAGCAGTACTTC	CASSLRERTYEQYF	.	.	TRBV7-2	TRBJ2-7
TGCGCCAGCAGCTTAGACCAGGGGTTCAGTGGCTACACCTTC	CASSLDQGFSGYTF	.	.	TRBV5-1	TRBJ1-2
TGTGCCAGTAGTATTGGTAGTATCTATGGCTACACCTTC	CASSIGSIYGYTF	.	.	TRBV19	TRBJ1-2
TGCGCCAGCAGCCAGTCTAGCGGGGAGAATGAGCAGTTCTTC	CASSQSSGENEQFF	.	TRBD2	TRBV4-1	TRBJ2-1
TGTGCCAGCAGCTTAGGGCCGGGACTACACACAGATACGCAGTATTTT	CASSLGPGLHTDTQYF	few	TRBD2	TRBV7-2	TRBJ2-3
TGTGCCAGCAGTGCACAGGGGAGATCTGGAAACACCATATATTTT	CASSAQGRSGNTIYF	once	TRBD1	TRBV2	TRBJ1-3
TGTGCCAGCAGCAGTGACAGGTCCCCGGGGGATACGCAGTATTTT	CASSSDRSPGDTQYF	.	.	TRBV5-5	TRBJ2-3
TGTGCCAGTAGTCCCCGGGGGACAGATACGCAGTATTTT	CASSPRGTDTQYF	.	.	TRBV19	TRBJ2-3
TGTGCCAGTAGCCGGACAGGGAGCTTAGCTTTCTTT	CASSRTGSLAFF	.	TRBD1	TRBV19	TRBJ1-1
TGTGCCAGCAGCTTAGAGTGGGGGCAGAACATTCAGTACTTC	CASSLEWGQNIQYF	.	.	TRBV11-2	TRBJ2-4
TGTGCCTGGGGGAGACAGGAGAATTCACCCCTCCACTTT	CAWGRQENSPLHF	.	.	TRBV30	TRBJ1-6
TGTGCCAGCAGCGGGAGCCCCGGTGGATCTGAAGCTTTCTTT	CASSGSPGGSEAFF	.	.	TRBV9	TRBJ1-1
TGTGCCAGCAGCTTAGATTCCCCTAGCGGGGGCCAAGAGACCCAGTACTTC	CASSLDSPSGGQETQYF	.	TRBD2	TRBV7-2	TRBJ2-5
TGTGCCAGCAGCTCACGAGCCAGCGGGGCGAACACCGGGGAGCTGTTTTTT	CASSSRASGANTGELFF	few	TRBD2	TRBV7-6	TRBJ2-2
TGTGCCAGCAGCTTAGCGGGAGGAATCAATGAGCAGTTCTTC	CASSLAGGINEQFF	.	.	TRBV7-9	TRBJ2-1
TGTGCCAGTAGTACCCGACAGGGGTCGGCTAATGAAAAACTGTTTTTT	CASSTRQGSANEKLFF	.	TRBD1	TRBV19	TRBJ1-4
TGCGCCAGCAGCCAAGATCCAGGCACCTACGAGCAGTACTTC	CASSQDPGTYEQYF	.	.	TRBV4-3	TRBJ2-7
TGTGCCAGTAGTACCTATTCGACAGGTAACACTGAAGCTTTCTTT	CASSTYSTGNTEAFF	.	.	TRBV19	TRBJ1-1
TGTGCCAGCAGCCAAGACACAGGGGAAGTTGGAGGCGGGGAGCTGTTTTTT	CASSQDTGEVGGGELFF	.	TRBD1	TRBV14	TRBJ2-2
TGTGCCAGCAGTTCAGACGTACCAGGACAGGGGGGGACTGAAGCTTTCTTT	CASSSDVPGQGGTEAFF	.	TRBD1	TRBV27	TRBJ1-1
TGTGCCAGCAGTGAGATCCTAGACAATGAGCAGTTCTTC	CASSEILDNEQFF	.	.	TRBV2	TRBJ2-1
TGTGCCAGCAGCTTCGGCAGGGGGCTCTACGAGCAGTACTTC	CASSFGRGLYEQYF	.	TRBD1	TRBV7-6	TRBJ2-7
TGTGCCTGGACTCAAGGCCAGGGTCGCTACACCTTC	CAWTQGQGRYTF	.	.	TRBV30	TRBJ1-2
TGTGCCAGCAGCTTAGTCGGGGACATCGAGTACTTC	CASSLVGDIEYF	.	.	TRBV7-8	TRBJ2-7
TGTGCCAGCTCACCGACCTCAGGGGATTATAACACTGAAGCTTTCTTT	CASSPTSGDYNTEAFF	.	.	TRBV18	TRBJ1-1
TGTGCCAGCAGCCCGGGACAAGACTACAATGAGCAGTTCTTC	CASSPGQDYNEQFF	.	.	TRBV11-2	TRBJ2-1
TGTGCCAGCAGTTTAGGGGACTACCTATCCTACGAGCAGTACTTC	CASSLGDYLSYEQYF	.	TRBD2	TRBV27	TRBJ2-7
TGTGCCAGCATCACTAGCGGGACAGATACGCAGTATTTT	CASITSGTDTQYF	.	TRBD2	TRBV28	TRBJ2-3
TGTGCCAGCAGCCCGGTCGGAGGGCTCGGAAACACCATATATTTT	CASSPVGGLGNTIYF	once	.	TRBV14	TRBJ1-3
TGTGCCAGCAGCTCCCTGGGGACTGGCGCTTACAATGAGCAGTTCTTC	CASSSLGTGAYNEQFF	.	.	TRBV7-3	TRBJ2-1
TGTGCCAGCAGCCCCTCTCGGGGGAGCAATCAGCCCCAGCATTTT	CASSPSRGSNQPQHF	.	.	TRBV7-2	TRBJ1-5
TGTGCCAGCAGCTTAGAAAGACAGAGCTCCTATAATTCACCCCTCCACTTT	CASSLERQSSYNSPLHF	.	.	TRBV7-8	TRBJ1-6
TGTGCCAGCAGCGTGGCGGGAACTAATGAAAAACTGTTTTTT	CASSVAGTNEKLFF	.	.	TRBV9	TRBJ1-4
TGTGCCAGCAGGGACCTCACAGGTTACCCTCTGGCCAAAAACATTCAGTACTTC	CASRDLTGYPLAKNIQYF	once	.	TRBV27	TRBJ2-4
TGTGCCAGCAGTTTATCTAAGAACAGGGATGGCTACACCTTC	CASSLSKNRDGYTF	.	.	TRBV27	TRBJ1-2
TGTGCCAGCAATTTACTAGCGGGAGGGCCCCACGAGCAGTACTTC	CASNLLAGGPHEQYF	.	TRBD2	TRBV6-6	TRBJ2-7
TGTGCCAGCACCCCCCGGGGAGGGAGCTCCTACGAGCAGTACTTC	CASTPRGGSSYEQYF	.	TRBD2	TRBV6-4	TRBJ2-7
TGCGCCAGCAGCTTGTATCGCGGCAGTGAAGCTTTCTTT	CASSLYRGSEAFF	.	.	TRBV5-1	TRBJ1-1
TGTGCCAGTAGCAGTGAGGCCTACGAGCAGTACTTC	CASSSEAYEQYF	once	.	TRBV19	TRBJ2-7